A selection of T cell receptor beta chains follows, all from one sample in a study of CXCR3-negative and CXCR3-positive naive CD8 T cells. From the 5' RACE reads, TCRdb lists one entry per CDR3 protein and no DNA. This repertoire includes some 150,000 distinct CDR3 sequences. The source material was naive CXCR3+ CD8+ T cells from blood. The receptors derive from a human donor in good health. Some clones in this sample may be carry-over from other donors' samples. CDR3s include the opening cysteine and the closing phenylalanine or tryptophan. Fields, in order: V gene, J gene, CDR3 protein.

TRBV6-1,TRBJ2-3,CASSELRLASDTQYF
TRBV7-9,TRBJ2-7,CASRPKPTGIPYEQYF
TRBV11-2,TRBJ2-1,CASRPAPGLERGNEQFF
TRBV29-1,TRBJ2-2,CSADEQTGELFF
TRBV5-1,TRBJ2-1,CASETGDHYNEQFF
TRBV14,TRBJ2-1,CASSPLGIETGGFTTYNEQFF
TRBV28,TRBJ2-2,CASSLSLAGYGGELFF
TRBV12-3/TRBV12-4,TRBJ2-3,CASGGQGSADTQYF
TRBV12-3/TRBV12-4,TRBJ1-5,CASSLAGSDQPQHF
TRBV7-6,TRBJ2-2,CASSLSPGLAGGYRAGELFF
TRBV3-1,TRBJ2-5,CASSQDGAGVRETQYF
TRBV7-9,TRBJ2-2,CASSSILAEYSNTGELLF
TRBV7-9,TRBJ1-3,CASSHSSAGQLSGNTIYF